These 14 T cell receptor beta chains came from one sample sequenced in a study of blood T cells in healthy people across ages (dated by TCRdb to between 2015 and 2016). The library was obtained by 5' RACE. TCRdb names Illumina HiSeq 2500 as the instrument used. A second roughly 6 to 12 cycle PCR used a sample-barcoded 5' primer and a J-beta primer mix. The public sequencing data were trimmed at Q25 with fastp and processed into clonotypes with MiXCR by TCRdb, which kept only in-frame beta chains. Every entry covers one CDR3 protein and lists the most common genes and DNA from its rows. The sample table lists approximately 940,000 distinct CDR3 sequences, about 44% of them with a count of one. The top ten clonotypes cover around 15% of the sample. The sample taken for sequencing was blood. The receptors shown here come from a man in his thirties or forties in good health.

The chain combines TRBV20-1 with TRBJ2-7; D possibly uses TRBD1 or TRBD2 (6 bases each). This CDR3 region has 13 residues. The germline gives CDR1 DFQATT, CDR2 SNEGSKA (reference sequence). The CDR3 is CSSSGAGSYEQYF. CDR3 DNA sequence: TGCAGCTCTTCGGGGGCCGGATCCTACGAGCAGTACTTC.

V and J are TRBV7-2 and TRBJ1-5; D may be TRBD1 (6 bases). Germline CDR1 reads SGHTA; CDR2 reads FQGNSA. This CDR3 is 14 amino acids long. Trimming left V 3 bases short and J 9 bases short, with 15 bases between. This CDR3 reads CASSFGQGQGPQHF. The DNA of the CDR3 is TGTGCCAGCAGCTTCGGGCAGGGGCAAGGGCCCCAGCATTTT. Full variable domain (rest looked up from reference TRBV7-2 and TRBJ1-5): GAGVSQSPSNKVTEKGKDVELRCDPISGHTALYWYRQSLGQGLEFLIYFQGNSAPDKSGLPSDRFSAERTGGSVSTLTIQRTQQEDSAVYLCASSFGQGQGPQHFGDGTRLSIL.

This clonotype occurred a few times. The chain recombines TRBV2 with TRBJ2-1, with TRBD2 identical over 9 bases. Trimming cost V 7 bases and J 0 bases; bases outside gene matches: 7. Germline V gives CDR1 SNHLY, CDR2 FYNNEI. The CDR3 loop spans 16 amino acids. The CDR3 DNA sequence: TGTGCCAGCAACAACCTTAGCGGGGGCTCCTACAATGAGCAGTTCTTC. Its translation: CASNNLSGGSYNEQFF.

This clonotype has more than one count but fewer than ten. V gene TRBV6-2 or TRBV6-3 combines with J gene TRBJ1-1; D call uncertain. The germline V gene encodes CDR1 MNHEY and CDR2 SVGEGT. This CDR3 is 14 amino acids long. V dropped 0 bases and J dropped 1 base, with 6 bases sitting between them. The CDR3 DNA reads TGTGCCAGCAGTTACTCCTTCCCGAACACTGAAGCTTTCTTT. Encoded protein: CASSYSFPNTEAFF.

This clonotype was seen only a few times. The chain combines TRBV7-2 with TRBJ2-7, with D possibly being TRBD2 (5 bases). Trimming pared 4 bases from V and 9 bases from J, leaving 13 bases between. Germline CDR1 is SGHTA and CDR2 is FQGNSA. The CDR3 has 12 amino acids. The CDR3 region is CASSSDTRGQYF. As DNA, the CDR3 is TGTGCCAGCAGCTCCGACACCCGGGGGCAGTACTTC.

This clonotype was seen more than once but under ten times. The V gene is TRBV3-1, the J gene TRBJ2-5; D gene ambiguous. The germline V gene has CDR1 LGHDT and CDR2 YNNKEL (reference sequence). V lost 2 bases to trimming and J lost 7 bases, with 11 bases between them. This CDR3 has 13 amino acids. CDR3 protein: CASSQRTWGTQYF. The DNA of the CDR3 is TGTGCCAGCAGCCAACGAACTTGGGGGACCCAGTACTTC.

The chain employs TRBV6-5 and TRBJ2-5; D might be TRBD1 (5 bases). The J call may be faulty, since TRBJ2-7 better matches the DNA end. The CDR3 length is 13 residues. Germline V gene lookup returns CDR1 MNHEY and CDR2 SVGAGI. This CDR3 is CASSYPDTNEQYF. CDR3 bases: TGTGCCAGCAGTTACCCGGACACTAACGAGCAGTACTTC.

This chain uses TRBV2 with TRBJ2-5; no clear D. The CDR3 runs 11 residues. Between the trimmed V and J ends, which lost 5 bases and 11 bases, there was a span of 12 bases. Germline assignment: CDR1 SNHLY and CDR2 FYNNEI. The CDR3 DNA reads TGTGCCAGCAGTTATAGCAACGGGCAGTACTTC. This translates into CASSYSNGQYF.

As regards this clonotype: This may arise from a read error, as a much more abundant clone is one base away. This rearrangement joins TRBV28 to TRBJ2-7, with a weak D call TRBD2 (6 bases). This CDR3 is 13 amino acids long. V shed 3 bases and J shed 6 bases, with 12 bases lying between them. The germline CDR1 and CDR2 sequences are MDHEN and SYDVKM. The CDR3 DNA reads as TGTGCCAGCAGTTTCTTAACTAGCCTCGAGCAGTACTTC. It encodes CASSFLTSLEQYF.

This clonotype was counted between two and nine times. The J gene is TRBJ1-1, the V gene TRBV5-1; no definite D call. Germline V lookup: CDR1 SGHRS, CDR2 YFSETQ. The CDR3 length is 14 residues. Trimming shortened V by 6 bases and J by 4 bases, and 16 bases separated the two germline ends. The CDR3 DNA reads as TGCGCCAGCAAAACTGACGGCTCCCTCACTGAAGCTTTCTTT. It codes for CASKTDGSLTEAFF.

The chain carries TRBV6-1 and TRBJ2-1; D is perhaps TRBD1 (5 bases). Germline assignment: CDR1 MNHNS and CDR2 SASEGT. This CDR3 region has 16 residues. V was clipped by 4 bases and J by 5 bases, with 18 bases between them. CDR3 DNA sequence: TGTGCCAGCAGTGTAGGCACAGGACCGACGAACAATGAGCAGTTCTTC. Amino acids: CASSVGTGPTNNEQFF.

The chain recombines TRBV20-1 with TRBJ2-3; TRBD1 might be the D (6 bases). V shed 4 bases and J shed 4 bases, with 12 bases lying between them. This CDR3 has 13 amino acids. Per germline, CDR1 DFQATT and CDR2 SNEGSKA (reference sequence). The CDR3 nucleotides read TGCAGTGCTACCACACAGGGTCCAGATACGCAGTATTTT. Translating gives CSATTQGPDTQYF.

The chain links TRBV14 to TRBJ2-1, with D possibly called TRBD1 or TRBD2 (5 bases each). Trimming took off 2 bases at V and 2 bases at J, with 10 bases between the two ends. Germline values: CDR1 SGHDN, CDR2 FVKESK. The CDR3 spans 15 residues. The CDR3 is CASSQPGTAYNEQFF. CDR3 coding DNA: TGTGCCAGCAGCCAACCCGGGACGGCCTACAATGAGCAGTTCTTC. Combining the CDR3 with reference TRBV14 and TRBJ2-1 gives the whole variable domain EAGVTQFPSHSVIEKGQTVTLRCDPISGHDNLYWYRRVMGKEIKFLLHFVKESKQDESGMPNNRFLAERTGGTYSTLKVQPAELEDSGVYFCASSQPGTAYNEQFFGPGTRLTVL.

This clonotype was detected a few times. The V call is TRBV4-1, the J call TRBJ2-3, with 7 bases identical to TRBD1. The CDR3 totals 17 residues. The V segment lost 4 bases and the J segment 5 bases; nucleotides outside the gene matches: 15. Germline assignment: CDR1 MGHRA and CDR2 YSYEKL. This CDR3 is CASSPTVPGGIGDTQYF. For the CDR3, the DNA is TGCGCCAGCAGCCCTACAGTACCAGGGGGAATAGGAGATACGCAGTATTTT.